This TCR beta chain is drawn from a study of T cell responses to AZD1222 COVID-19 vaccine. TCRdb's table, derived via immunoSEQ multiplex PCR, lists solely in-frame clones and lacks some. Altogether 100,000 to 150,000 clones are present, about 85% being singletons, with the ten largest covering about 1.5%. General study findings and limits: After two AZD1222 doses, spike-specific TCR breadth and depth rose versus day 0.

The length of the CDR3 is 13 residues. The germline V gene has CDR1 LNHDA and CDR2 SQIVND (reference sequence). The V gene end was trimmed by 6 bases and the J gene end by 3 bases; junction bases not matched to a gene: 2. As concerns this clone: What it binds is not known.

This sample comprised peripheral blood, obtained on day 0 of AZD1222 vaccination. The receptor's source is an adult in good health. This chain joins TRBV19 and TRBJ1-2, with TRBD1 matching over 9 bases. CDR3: CASSRDRDYGYTF. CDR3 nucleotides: TGTGCCAGTAGCCGGGACAGGGACTATGGCTACACCTTC.